This entry is about one TCR beta chain. What it recognizes is unknown. Clones were sequenced by immunoSEQ multiplex PCR, and TCRdb holds only the in-frame ones, with some missing. Of 8,500 to 14,000 clones listed, roughly 80% are singletons. This entry comes from a study of PD-1 blockade in classical Hodgkin lymphoma. Overall study context: Intravenous nivolumab at 3 mg/kg was given to patients every 2 weeks.

There was relapse after autologous stem cell transplantation in every patient, and there was variation in brentuximab vedotin exposure. Complete response, partial response or progressive disease made up the best responses. Whole-study findings and limits: Repertoire differences have undefined causes, possibly disease activity or prior therapy. Reports described newly diagnosed patients as having lower baseline TCR diversity than healthy donors.

The germline gives CDR1 LNHDA, CDR2 SQIVND (reference sequence). The CDR3 is 16 amino acids. Trimming at V came to 4 bases and at J to 8 bases, leaving 8 bases not matched to a gene. This chain joins TRBV19 and TRBJ2-1; 13 bases agree with TRBD2. Sequencing used peripheral blood mononuclear cells (PBMCs), obtained at baseline. This TCR was recovered from a human donor with classical Hodgkin lymphoma. CDR3 amino acids: CASSRGLAGEGYEQFF. In DNA, the CDR3 is TGTGCCAGTAGTAGAGGACTAGCGGGAGAAGGCTATGAGCAGTTCTTC.